One and the same sample provided the 18 T cell receptor beta chains below, sequenced in a study of T cell responses to AZD1222 COVID-19 vaccine. Clones were read by immunoSEQ multiplex PCR, and TCRdb kept only the in-frame ones, dropping some. There are 150,000 to 200,000 clones in the sample; more than 80% occur only once, and approximately 4% lies in the top ten. The input for sequencing was peripheral blood, taken 28 days after the second dose of the MenACWY control vaccine. Source of these receptors: an adult who received the MenACWY meningococcal vaccine as a control.

The chain joins TRBV28 to TRBJ1-1; D unclear. The ends were cut back, 8 bases at V and 1 base at J, with 11 bases in the middle. Germline V gives CDR1 MDHEN, CDR2 SYDVKM. The CDR3 is 13 residues long. The CDR3 here is CASAQQANTEAFF. In DNA, the CDR3 is TGTGCCAGCGCACAGCAGGCGAACACTGAAGCTTTCTTT.

Comment on this clone: Other DNA sequences of this sample code for an identical CDR3. V usage is TRBV5-1 and J usage is TRBJ1-2, with D unclear. CDR1 is SGHRS and CDR2 is YFSETQ in the germline V gene. CDR3 length equals 14 residues. V was cut by 0 bases and J by 0 bases, with 6 bases left in between. The CDR3 sequence: CASSLAGTNYGYTF. CDR3 bases: TGCGCCAGCAGCTTGGCCGGGACTAACTATGGCTACACCTTC. Full variable domain (missing parts from reference TRBV5-1 and TRBJ1-2): KAGVTQTPRYLIKTRGQQVTLSCSPISGHRSVSWYQQTPGQGLQFLFEYFSETQRNKGNFPGRFSGRQFSNSRSEMNVSTLELGDSALYLCASSLAGTNYGYTFGSGTRLTVV.

The chain carries TRBV24-1 and TRBJ1-3; a weak D match, TRBD1 (5 bases). The CDR3 runs 17 residues. Trimming left V 3 bases short and J 2 bases short, with 16 bases between. Germline-derived CDR1 and CDR2 are KGHDR and SFDVKD. The CDR3 protein is CATSDGADAGAGNTIYF. For the CDR3, the DNA is TGTGCCACCAGTGATGGGGCCGACGCGGGAGCTGGAAACACCATATATTTT.

The CDR3 reads CASSVDRTILSGYTF. The CDR3 coding sequence is TGTGCCAGTAGTGTGGACAGGACTATCCTATCTGGCTACACCTTC. This chain connects TRBV19 to TRBJ1-2; 7 nucleotides line up with TRBD1. V lost 5 bases and J lost 7; bases outside the gene matches: 13. Germline lookup yields CDR1 LNHDA and CDR2 SQIVND (reference sequence). The CDR3 contains 15 residues.

The gene calls are TRBV19 and TRBJ1-2; no reliable D call. The V end was cut by 3 bases, the J end by 8 bases, with 10 bases between. Looked up from germline, CDR1 is LNHDA and CDR2 is SQIVND (reference sequence). The CDR3 consists of 12 residues. CDR3: CASSITPGGYTF. Written as DNA, the CDR3 is TGTGCCAGTAGTATTACCCCCGGGGGCTACACCTTC.

The chain has TRBV11-3 and TRBJ2-5; the D is unclear. The CDR3 spans 15 residues. Germline V lookup: CDR1 SGHNT, CDR2 YENEEA. V was shortened by 1 base and J by 2 bases, with 11 bases between the two germline ends. CDR3 sequence (DNA): TGTGCCAGCAGCTTAGTAGGGTCTGGTCAAGAGACCCAGTACTTC. Translation gives CASSLVGSGQETQYF.

This chain uses TRBV11-2 with TRBJ2-5; TRBD1 agrees at 10 bases. V was clipped by 5 bases and J by 5 bases; unmatched bases: 5. Germline CDR1 reads SGHAT; CDR2 reads FQNNGV. The CDR3 length is 14 residues. In DNA form, the CDR3 reads TGTGCCAGCAGCAAAGACAGGGGGCTTGAGACCCAGTACTTC. It translates to CASSKDRGLETQYF.

The chain has TRBV12-3 or TRBV12-4 and TRBJ1-5; D is unresolved. The CDR3 totals 13 residues. The V and J ends lost 1 base and 4 bases respectively, with 5 bases between them. CDR3 sequence (DNA): TGTGCCAGCAGTTTAGGTCGAAATCAGCCCCAGCATTTT. It translates to CASSLGRNQPQHF.

This CDR3 is CASSERSRRGAETQYF. CDR3 nucleotides: TGTGCCAGCAGTGAAAGATCCCGTCGGGGGGCTGAGACCCAGTACTTC. The chain combines TRBV6-1 with TRBJ2-5; maybe TRBD2 (7 bases). CDR3 size: 16 residues. Germline V gene lookup returns CDR1 MNHNS and CDR2 SASEGT. V lost 2 bases and J lost 5, with 18 bases in between.

This sequence joins TRBV7-2 and TRBJ2-1; D tentatively fits TRBD1 or TRBD2 (5 bases each). Trimming stripped 4 bases from V and 8 bases from J, with 18 bases between. Looked up from germline, CDR1 is SGHTA and CDR2 is FQGNSA. The CDR3 consists of 15 residues. The CDR3 region is CASSSTGSGLDEQFF. The CDR3 nucleotides read TGTGCCAGCAGCTCAACGGGGTCGGGGCTGGATGAGCAGTTCTTC.

As to this clone: Other DNA sequences within the sample encode an identical CDR3. The chain links TRBV12-3 or TRBV12-4 to TRBJ1-1, with D uncertain. The V end lost 3 bases, the J end lost 5 bases, and 4 bases lay between the germline ends. The CDR3 is 11 residues long. CDR3 in amino acids: CASSFYTEAFF. As DNA, the CDR3 is TGTGCCAGCAGTTTTTATACTGAAGCTTTCTTT.

The rearrangement uses TRBV21-1 and TRBJ2-3; the DNA was not compared with TRBD1, the D call given in the table. TRBV21-1 is a listed pseudogene. The CDR3 has 21 residues. The CDR3 here is CASSPRTGAVMGTQSTDTQYF. As DNA, the CDR3 is TGTGCCAGCAGCCCCCGGACAGGGGCTGTAATGGGGACCCAATCCACAGATACGCAGTATTTT.

The genes are TRBV7-2 and TRBJ2-3; perhaps D is TRBD1 or TRBD2 (5 bases each). From germline, CDR1 is SGHTA and CDR2 FQGNSA. CDR3 length: 14 residues. Between the trimmed V and J ends, which lost 1 base and 2 bases, there was a span of 7 bases. The CDR3 loop is CASSLVGTTDTQYF. As DNA, the CDR3 is TGTGCCAGCAGCTTAGTTGGGACCACAGATACGCAGTATTTT. The variable domain in full, with the rest retrieved from reference TRBV7-2 and TRBJ2-3, is GAGVSQSPSNKVTEKGKDVELRCDPISGHTALYWYRQSLGQGLEFLIYFQGNSAPDKSGLPSDRFSAERTGGSVSTLTIQRTQQEDSAVYLCASSLVGTTDTQYFGPGTRLTVL.

This chain links TRBV28 with TRBJ1-1, with D tentatively TRBD1 (6 bases). The CDR3 length is 17 residues. Germline V CDR1 and CDR2: MDHEN, SYDVKM. The V end was cut by 2 bases, the J end by 0 bases, with 16 bases between. CDR3 DNA sequence: TGTGCCAGCAGTTTAGGACAGAAACCCACCCTGAACACTGAAGCTTTCTTT. Its protein is CASSLGQKPTLNTEAFF.

This rearrangement joins TRBV3-1 (or the pseudogene TRBV3-2) to TRBJ2-3; weak D call: TRBD2 (6 bases). Germline V CDR1 and CDR2: LGHDT, YNNKEL (reference sequence). The V end was cut by 1 base, the J end by 2 bases, with 13 bases between. The CDR3 is 16 amino acids. The DNA for the CDR3 is TGTGCCAGCAGCCAAGTACGCGGGACCTTCACAGATACGCAGTATTTT. Translated, it gives CASSQVRGTFTDTQYF.

The V gene is TRBV6-2 or TRBV6-3, the J gene TRBJ1-1, with 8 bases that match TRBD1. The CDR3 contains 15 residues. Germline V gene data show CDR1 as MNHEY and CDR2 as SVGEGT. The ends lost 5 bases at V and 4 bases at J; junction bases unmatched: 9. CDR3 coding DNA: TGTGCCAGCAGTAGACCGACAGGGGCGGCCACTGAAGCTTTCTTT. Its protein product is CASSRPTGAATEAFF.

J is TRBJ2-6 and V is TRBV24-1, with D possibly matching TRBD1 (5 bases). V gave up 1 base and J gave up 3 bases, with 6 bases separating them. The CDR3 runs to 15 residues. Germline loops: CDR1 KGHDR, CDR2 SFDVKD. The CDR3 is CATSDFRVGANVLTF. The CDR3 nucleotides are TGTGCCACCAGTGATTTCAGGGTTGGGGCCAACGTCCTGACTTTC.

The chain recombines TRBV28 with TRBJ1-2; no definite D call. In germline, CDR1 is MDHEN, CDR2 SYDVKM. The CDR3 consists of 13 residues. V lost 6 bases and J 5 bases, leaving 13 bases between the germline ends. In DNA, the CDR3 is TGTGCCAGCAGCTTCGGACTGAGTTATGGCTACACCTTC. The encoded protein is CASSFGLSYGYTF.